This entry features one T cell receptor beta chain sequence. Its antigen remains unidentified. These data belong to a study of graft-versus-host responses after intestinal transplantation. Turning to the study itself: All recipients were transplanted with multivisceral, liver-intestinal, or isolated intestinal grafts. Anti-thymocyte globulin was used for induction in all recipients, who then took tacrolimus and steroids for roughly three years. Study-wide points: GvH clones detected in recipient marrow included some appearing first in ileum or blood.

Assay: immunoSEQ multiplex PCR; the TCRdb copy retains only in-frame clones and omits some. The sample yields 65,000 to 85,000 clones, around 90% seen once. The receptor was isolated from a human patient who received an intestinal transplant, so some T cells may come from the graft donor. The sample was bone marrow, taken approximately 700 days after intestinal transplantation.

The CDR3 sequence: CASSLVGQPQETQYF. CDR3 bases: TGTGCCAGCAGCTTAGTTGGGCAGCCGCAAGAGACCCAGTACTTC. The gene calls are TRBV7-6 and TRBJ2-5; D gene uncertain. CDR3 length equals 15 residues. From germline, CDR1 is SGHVS and CDR2 FNYEAQ. The V end was cut by 1 base, the J end by 2 bases, with 11 bases between.